Shown below are 28 T cell receptor beta chains from a single sample sequenced in a study of CD8 T cells in ankylosing spondylitis. Each CDR3 protein gets one entry after TCRdb re-called the 5' RACE reads with MiXCR. The sample has some 200,000 distinct CDR3 sequences; around 13% are singletons. Input material: blood, either unsorted or a sorted T cell fraction (not recorded which). These receptors were collected from a male donor with ankylosing spondylitis or in good health (not recorded which).

The rearrangement joins TRBV25-1 to TRBJ2-5; 10 bases align to TRBD1. This CDR3 comprises 20 residues. Per the germline V gene, CDR1 is MGHDK and CDR2 is SYGVNS. V shed 6 bases, J shed 5 bases, and the junction held 24 bases outside the gene matches. In DNA form, the CDR3 reads TGTGCCAGCAGCCAAACTGGGGGACAGGGGAAGGGTGAACCCGAGGAGACCCAGTACTTC. Translated, it gives CASSQTGGQGKGEPEETQYF.

This clonotype has just a few counts. V usage is TRBV6-6 and J usage is TRBJ1-5; D is uncertain. With 2 bases removed from V and 5 bases from J, the gap between germline ends came to 7 bases. CDR1 is MNHNY, CDR2 SVGAGI, per germline (reference sequence). The CDR3 extends over 13 amino acids. CDR3 sequence reads: CASSYGLDQPQHF. The CDR3 nucleotides read TGTGCCAGCAGTTACGGGTTGGATCAGCCCCAGCATTTT.

The J gene is TRBJ2-1, the V gene TRBV7-2, with D perhaps matching TRBD1 or TRBD2 (5 bases each). The ends were cut back, 0 bases at V and 2 bases at J, with 11 bases in the middle. This CDR3 is 16 amino acids long. From germline, CDR1 is SGHTA and CDR2 FQGNSA. The CDR3 loop reads CASSLALQGAYNEQFF. CDR3 sequence (DNA): TGTGCCAGCAGCTTAGCTCTGCAGGGAGCCTACAATGAGCAGTTCTTC.

This clonotype was detected only a few times. The chain recombines TRBV20-1 with TRBJ2-3, with D perhaps matching TRBD1 or TRBD2 (5 bases each). The V and J ends lost 3 bases and 7 bases respectively, with 17 bases between them. Germline V gene data show CDR1 as DFQATT and CDR2 as SNEGSKA (reference sequence). This CDR3 is built from 14 residues. For the CDR3, the DNA is TGCAGTGCTAGCGAAAGTCCGGGACCAAATACGCAGTATTTT. Protein product: CSASESPGPNTQYF.

This clonotype has only a few counts. This chain uses TRBV19 with TRBJ2-7; 7 nucleotides line up with TRBD1. This CDR3 is 13 amino acids long. In germline, CDR1 is LNHDA, CDR2 SQIVND (reference sequence). With 6 bases clipped from V and 6 bases from J, the junction kept 8 bases outside the gene matches. CDR3 in amino acids: CASRRGGNFEQYF. CDR3 nucleotides: TGTGCCAGTAGGAGAGGGGGCAATTTCGAGCAGTACTTC.

The CDR3 sequence is CASTQPGLAAYEQYF. The CDR3 DNA follows: TGTGCCAGCACCCAACCGGGACTAGCGGCCTACGAGCAGTACTTC. The gene calls are TRBV11-2 and TRBJ2-7, with 11 bases aligning to TRBD2. The germline CDR1 and CDR2 sequences are SGHAT and FQNNGV. Trimming at V came to 7 bases and at J to 2 bases, leaving 7 bases not matched to a gene. The CDR3 totals 15 residues.

Many counts were recorded for this clonotype. This chain links TRBV12-3 or TRBV12-4 with TRBJ2-7; no clear D. V was pared by 8 bases and J by 3 bases, with 11 bases between. There are 12 residues in the CDR3. The CDR3 DNA is TGTGCCAGCGGTCTAACCCGCTACGAGCAGTACTTC. It yields the protein CASGLTRYEQYF.

This clonotype has a handful of counts. V is TRBV20-1 and J is TRBJ1-1; D perhaps matches TRBD1 (5 bases). Germline-derived CDR1 and CDR2 are DFQATT and SNEGSKA (reference sequence). The CDR3 loop spans 18 amino acids. With 1 base removed from V and 3 bases from J, the gap between germline ends came to 24 bases. CDR3 amino acids: CSARVRPALTVRDTEAFF. CDR3 DNA sequence: TGCAGTGCTAGAGTCAGACCCGCTCTGACAGTCCGGGACACTGAAGCTTTCTTT.

The chain links TRBV20-1 to TRBJ2-1; 8 bases align to TRBD2. The trim removed 1 base at V and 6 bases at J, leaving 11 bases unmatched. In germline, CDR1 is DFQATT, CDR2 SNEGSKA (reference sequence). The CDR3 runs to 16 residues. The CDR3 loop reads CSARGDGGAGPNEQFF. The CDR3 DNA reads as TGCAGTGCTAGAGGGGACGGGGGGGCAGGACCCAATGAGCAGTTCTTC.

This clonotype turned up a few times. The V call is TRBV12-3 or TRBV12-4, the J call TRBJ2-7, with 8 positions matching TRBD2. Losses at the gene ends were 5 bases for V and 3 bases for J; bases not matched to a gene: 12. The CDR3 extends over 16 amino acids. CDR3 nucleotide sequence: TGTGCCAGCAGTCCGATAACTAGCGGTAGGGGCTACGAGCAGTACTTC. Residues: CASSPITSGRGYEQYF.

The rearrangement links TRBV27 to TRBJ1-3; a possible D gene is TRBD1 (6 bases). V dropped 0 bases and J dropped 2 bases, with 11 bases sitting between them. Looked up from germline, CDR1 is MNHEY and CDR2 is SMNVEV (reference sequence). This CDR3 contains 16 residues. CDR3 protein: CASSLSAGTTGNTIYF. DNA for the CDR3: TGTGCCAGCAGTTTATCGGCAGGGACAACTGGAAACACCATATATTTT.

There are a few counts of this clonotype. The J gene is TRBJ2-7, the V gene TRBV10-2; D may be TRBD2 (7 bases). CDR1 and CDR2 from the germline V gene are WSHSY and SAAADI. The CDR3 covers 16 residues. V lost 0 bases to trimming and J lost 3 bases, with 15 bases between them. As DNA, the CDR3 is TGCGCCAGCAGTGAGTCAGGGGGGGGGCTGGGCTACGAGCAGTACTTC. It is translated as CASSESGGGLGYEQYF.

This clonotype was counted only a few times. The chain employs TRBV20-1 and TRBJ2-2, with D perhaps being TRBD1 or TRBD2 (5 bases each). This CDR3 comprises 13 residues. Trimming left V 6 bases short and J 2 bases short, with 10 bases between. Looked up from germline, CDR1 is DFQATT and CDR2 is SNEGSKA (reference sequence). CDR3 sequence (DNA): TGCAGTGCGTGGGACCGAAACACCGGGGAGCTGTTTTTT. As protein: CSAWDRNTGELFF.

The V and J genes are TRBV4-1 and TRBJ1-1, with D uncertain. Germline loops: CDR1 MGHRA, CDR2 YSYEKL. The length of the CDR3 is 13 residues. The V gene lost 4 bases and the J gene lost 1 base, with 7 bases spanning the gap. Written as DNA, the CDR3 is TGCGCCAGCAGCCGGACCGAGAACACTGAAGCTTTCTTT. Translation gives CASSRTENTEAFF.

This clonotype showed up just a few times. The genes are TRBV12-3 or TRBV12-4 and TRBJ1-2; no clear D gene. The V end was cut by 4 bases, the J end by 10 bases, with 22 bases between. This CDR3 has 15 residues. CDR3 DNA sequence: TGTGCCAGCAGTTCCATCGTCGACGGTGTCCGGGCCTACACCTTC. Translation gives CASSSIVDGVRAYTF.

The chain combines TRBV11-1 with TRBJ2-2, with TRBD2 matching over 14 bases. Germline CDR1 is SGHAT and CDR2 is FQDESV (reference sequence). The CDR3 is 20 amino acids. V dropped 6 bases and J dropped 5; count of bases not matched to a gene: 17. CDR3 in DNA: TGTGCCAGCAGTTCCCCACCGACTAGCGGGAGGGCCGTAAGAACCGGGGAGCTGTTTTTT. This gives the protein CASSSPPTSGRAVRTGELFF.

This chain links TRBV12-3 or TRBV12-4 with TRBJ2-2; TRBD2 might be the D (6 bases). The CDR3 sequence is 15 residues long. Trimming removed 3 bases at V and 2 bases at J, with 10 bases between. As DNA, the CDR3 is TGTGCCAGCAGTTTTTGGGACTTAAACACCGGGGAGCTGTTTTTT. This sequence encodes CASSFWDLNTGELFF.

This clonotype was recorded many times. The chain employs TRBV7-9 and TRBJ2-1; D is possibly TRBD1 or TRBD2 (6 bases each). The germline V gene has CDR1 SEHNR and CDR2 FQNEAQ (reference sequence). The V end was cut by 7 bases, the J end by 4 bases, with 17 bases between. This CDR3 is 15 amino acids long. DNA of the CDR3: TGTGCCAGCACCCCGGTACGGGGGCGTTACAATGAGCAGTTCTTC. Amino acid sequence: CASTPVRGRYNEQFF.

Comments on this clonotype: The junction and the germline gene differ at one end; a read error may be behind it. The chain recombines TRBV30 with TRBJ2-1, with 7 positions matching TRBD1. Germline V CDR1 and CDR2: GTSNPN, SVGIG (reference sequence). The CDR3 length is 12 residues. The CDR3 loop is CAWGQAGGELFF. The CDR3 DNA reads as TGTGCCTGGGGACAGGCAGGGGGAGAGCTGTTCTTC.

This chain joins TRBV27 and TRBJ2-7; tentative D call: TRBD2 (7 bases). Germline V gene data show CDR1 as MNHEY and CDR2 as SMNVEV (reference sequence). Trimming pared 5 bases from V and 5 bases from J, leaving 16 bases between. There are 14 residues in the CDR3. The CDR3 DNA is TGTGCCAGCAGTCATCGGGAAGGGGGGGACGAGCAGTACTTC. Translated, it gives CASSHREGGDEQYF.

The rearrangement links TRBV11-2 to TRBJ2-1, with D unresolved. Germline values: CDR1 SGHAT, CDR2 FQNNGV. The CDR3 extends over 12 amino acids. V was clipped by 1 base and J by 8 bases, with 6 bases between them. The CDR3 spells CASSLGEDEQFF. The CDR3 DNA reads as TGTGCCAGCAGCTTAGGAGAAGATGAGCAGTTCTTC.

V gene TRBV6-1 combines with J gene TRBJ2-3; D is perhaps TRBD1 or TRBD2 (5 bases each). With 7 bases removed from V and 6 bases from J, the gap between germline ends came to 23 bases. The CDR3 has 16 amino acids. Germline V gives CDR1 MNHNS, CDR2 SASEGT. The CDR3, as DNA: TGTGCCAGCACCATAGGGAGAGGACATGGGTCGGATACGCAGTATTTT. Translating gives CASTIGRGHGSDTQYF.

There are a few counts of this clonotype. CDR3 in DNA: TGTGCCAGCAGCTCCTCGGTGGGGGTACCGAATTCACCCCTCCACTTT. Protein sequence: CASSSSVGVPNSPLHF. The chain is built from TRBV7-2 and TRBJ1-6; TRBD1 is a possible D gene (5 bases). The V end was cut by 4 bases, the J end by 7 bases, with 17 bases between. The germline V gene encodes CDR1 SGHTA and CDR2 FQGNSA. This CDR3 is 16 amino acids long.

This clonotype has only a few counts. J is TRBJ2-6 and V is TRBV4-1; 9 bases align to TRBD1. Germline V gives CDR1 MGHRA, CDR2 YSYEKL. With V trimmed by 1 base and J by 2 bases, 3 bases remained unmatched. The CDR3 extends over 17 amino acids. As DNA, the CDR3 is TGCGCCAGCAGCCAAGGCACAGGGGGCGCTGGGGCCAACGTCCTGACTTTC. It specifies CASSQGTGGAGANVLTF.

The chain is built from TRBV27 and TRBJ2-3; D call uncertain. Between the trimmed V and J ends, which lost 6 bases and 4 bases, there was a span of 8 bases. The CDR3 has 12 residues. Germline CDR1 is MNHEY and CDR2 is SMNVEV (reference sequence). CDR3 sequence: CASSHDSDTQYF. For the CDR3, the DNA is TGTGCCAGCAGCCATGACTCAGATACGCAGTATTTT.

This sequence joins TRBV5-8 and TRBJ2-7; D remains ambiguous. Germline V lookup: CDR1 SGHTS, CDR2 YDEGEE. The CDR3 sequence is 13 residues long. V was cut by 3 bases and J by 6 bases, with 13 bases left in between. The CDR3 sequence is CASSSWLGREQYF. DNA for the CDR3: TGTGCCAGCAGCTCTTGGCTCGGCCGCGAGCAGTACTTC.

This clonotype was observed a handful of times. The rearrangement joins TRBV9 to TRBJ2-5; TRBD1 matches 8 bases. Germline CDR1 is SGDLS and CDR2 is YYNGEE. V shed 0 bases, J shed 3 bases, and the junction held 4 bases outside the gene matches. The CDR3 covers 15 residues. DNA for the CDR3: TGTGCCAGCAGCGTAGAGTACAGGGGGGAAGAGACCCAGTACTTC. It yields the protein CASSVEYRGEETQYF.

The chain combines TRBV4-1 with TRBJ2-7, with unresolved D. CDR1 and CDR2 from the germline V gene are MGHRA and YSYEKL. V lost 3 bases and J 0 bases, leaving 15 bases between the germline ends. This CDR3 comprises 16 residues. As DNA, the CDR3 is TGCGCCAGCAGCCAGGCCCGAACTTCCAGCTCCTACGAGCAGTACTTC. Its protein is CASSQARTSSSYEQYF.